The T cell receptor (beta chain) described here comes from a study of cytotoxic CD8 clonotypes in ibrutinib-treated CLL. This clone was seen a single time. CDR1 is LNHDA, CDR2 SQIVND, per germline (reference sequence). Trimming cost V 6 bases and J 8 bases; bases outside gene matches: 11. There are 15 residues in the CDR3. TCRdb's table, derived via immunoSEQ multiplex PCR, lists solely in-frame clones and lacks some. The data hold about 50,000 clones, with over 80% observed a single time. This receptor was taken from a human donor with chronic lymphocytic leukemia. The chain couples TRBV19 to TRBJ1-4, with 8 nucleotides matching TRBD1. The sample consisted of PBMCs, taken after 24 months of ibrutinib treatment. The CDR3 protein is CASRKDRGIGEKLFF. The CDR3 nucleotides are TGTGCCAGTAGGAAAGACAGGGGAATTGGGGAAAAACTGTTTTTT.